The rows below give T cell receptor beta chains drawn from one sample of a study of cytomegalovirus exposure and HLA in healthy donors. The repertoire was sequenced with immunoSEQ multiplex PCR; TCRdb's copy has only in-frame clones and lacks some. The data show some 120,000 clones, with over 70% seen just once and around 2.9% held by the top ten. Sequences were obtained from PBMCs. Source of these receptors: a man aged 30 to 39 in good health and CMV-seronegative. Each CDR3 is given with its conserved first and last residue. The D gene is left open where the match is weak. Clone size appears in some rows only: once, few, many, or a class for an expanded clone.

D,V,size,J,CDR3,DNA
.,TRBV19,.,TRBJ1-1,CASSKSGRRMNTEAFF,TGTGCCAGTAGTAAGAGCGGCAGGCGTATGAACACTGAAGCTTTCTTT
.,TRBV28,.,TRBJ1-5,CASSSGSNQPQHF,TGTGCCAGCAGTTCGGGGTCCAATCAGCCCCAGCATTTT
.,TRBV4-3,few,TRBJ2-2,CASSMSQATGELFF,TGCGCCAGCAGCATGTCCCAGGCCACCGGGGAGCTGTTTTTT
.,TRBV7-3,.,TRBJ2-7,CASSYQSSSIYEQYF,TGTGCCAGCAGCTACCAATCCAGTTCGATCTACGAGCAGTACTTC
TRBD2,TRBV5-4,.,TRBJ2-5,CASSSPGTSRGETQYF,TGTGCCAGCAGCAGTCCCGGGACTAGTCGCGGGGAGACCCAGTACTTC
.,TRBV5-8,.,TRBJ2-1,CASTDERGWLNEQFF,TGTGCCAGCACCGACGAGAGGGGGTGGTTGAATGAGCAGTTCTTC
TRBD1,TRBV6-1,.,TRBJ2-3,CASAQGAADTQYF,TGTGCCAGCGCACAGGGGGCGGCAGATACGCAGTATTTT
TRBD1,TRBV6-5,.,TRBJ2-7,CASSYQGQGGEQYF,TGTGCCAGCAGCTACCAAGGACAGGGCGGGGAGCAGTACTTC
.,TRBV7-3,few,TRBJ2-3,CASSHGQFSTDTQYF,TGTGCCAGCAGCCATGGACAGTTTTCCACAGATACGCAGTATTTT
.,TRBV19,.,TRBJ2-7,CASSLDSLTSEQYF,TGTGCCAGTAGTCTGGACTCCTTAACTTCCGAGCAGTACTTC
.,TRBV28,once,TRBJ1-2,CASSSYPPYSGYTF,TGTGCCAGCAGTTCATATCCGCCCTATTCAGGCTACACCTTC
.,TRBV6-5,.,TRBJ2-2,CASRMFTATGELFF,TGTGCCAGCAGAATGTTTACAGCCACCGGGGAGCTGTTTTTT
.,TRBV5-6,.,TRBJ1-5,CASSLGAGGGNQPQHF,TGTGCCAGCAGCTTGGGGGCCGGGGGGGGCAATCAGCCCCAGCATTTT
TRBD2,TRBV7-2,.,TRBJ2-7,CASSPRASSGVGYEQYF,TGTGCCAGCAGCCCCCGGGCCTCTAGCGGGGTAGGCTACGAGCAGTACTTC
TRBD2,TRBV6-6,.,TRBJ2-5,CASRGLAGGETQYF,TGTGCCAGCAGGGGTCTAGCGGGAGGGGAGACCCAGTACTTC
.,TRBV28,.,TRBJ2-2,CAVEAGELFF,TGTGCCGTAGAGGCCGGGGAGCTGTTTTTT
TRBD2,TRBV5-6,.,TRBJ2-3,CASSDGTSGLRRDTQYF,TGTGCCAGCAGCGATGGGACTAGCGGGCTTCGTCGTGATACGCAGTATTTT
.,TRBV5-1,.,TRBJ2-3,CASSLGLEADTQYF,TGCGCCAGCAGCTTGGGGCTAGAAGCAGATACGCAGTATTTT
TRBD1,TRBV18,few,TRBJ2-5,CASSPGTGEETQYF,TGTGCCAGCTCACCCGGTACAGGGGAGGAGACCCAGTACTTC
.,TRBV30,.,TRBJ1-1,CAWSAAPGNTEAFF,TGTGCCTGGAGTGCAGCACCAGGAAACACTGAAGCTTTCTTT
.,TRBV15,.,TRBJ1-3,CATSSGQVGAGNTIYF,TGTGCCACCAGCAGTGGTCAGGTGGGCGCTGGAAACACCATATATTTT
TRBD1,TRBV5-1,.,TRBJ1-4,CASSSQGATNEKLFF,TGCGCCAGCAGCTCACAGGGGGCAACTAATGAAAAACTGTTTTTT
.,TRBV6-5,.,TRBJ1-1,CASSYAYPMNTEAFF,TGTGCCAGCAGTTACGCGTACCCCATGAACACTGAAGCTTTCTTT
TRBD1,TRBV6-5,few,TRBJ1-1,CASSPTGYTEAFF,TGTGCCAGCAGTCCGACAGGGTACACTGAAGCTTTCTTT
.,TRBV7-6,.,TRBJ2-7,CASSLRGTYEQYF,TGTGCCAGCAGCTTACGGGGGACCTACGAGCAGTACTTC
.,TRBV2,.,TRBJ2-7,CASLARGSSYEQYF,TGTGCCAGCTTAGCCAGGGGAAGCTCCTACGAGCAGTACTTC
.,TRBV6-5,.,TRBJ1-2,CASNKGGGAYGYTF,TGTGCCAGCAACAAAGGAGGGGGGGCCTATGGCTACACCTTC
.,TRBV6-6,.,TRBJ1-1,CASSYWGPEAFF,TGTGCCAGCAGTTATTGGGGGCCTGAAGCTTTCTTT
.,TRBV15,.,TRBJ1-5,CATSRGEDSNQPQHF,TGTGCCACCAGCAGAGGTGAGGATAGCAATCAGCCCCAGCATTTT
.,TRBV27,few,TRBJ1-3,CASRSSDQGFGISGNTIYF,TGTGCCAGCAGAAGCTCGGACCAGGGGTTCGGGATCTCTGGAAACACCATATATTTT
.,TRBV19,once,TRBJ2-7,CASSPQAAGANYEQYF,TGTGCCAGTAGCCCTCAAGCTGCGGGGGCTAACTACGAGCAGTACTTC
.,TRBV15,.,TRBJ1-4,CATSRDTGNEKLFF,TGTGCCACCAGCAGAGATACGGGAAATGAAAAACTGTTTTTT